These T cell receptor beta chains were read from a single sample in a study of early T cells in non-severe SARS-CoV-2 infection. TCRdb analysed the 5' RACE reads with MiXCR anew, one entry per CDR3 protein. The table records about 80,000 distinct CDR3 sequences, over 10% of them present only once. What was sequenced was whole blood. The receptor source for this set is an adult who was a healthcare worker with PCR-confirmed SARS-CoV-2 infection or an uninfected control (not recorded which). CDR3s leave out the opening cysteine and the closing phenylalanine or tryptophan.

>TRBV6-5
ASTQGIYGYT
>TRBV28
ASSPPGSLGEQF
>TRBV2
ASKYGTETYEQY
>TRBV7-6
ASSSGYQPQH
>TRBV29-1
SVDGGGGIHEQY
>TRBV5-6
ASSVRGRRTEAF
>TRBV29-1
SVAGYEQY
>TRBV6-5
ASSYSGTVNTEAF
>TRBV28
ASGQVFYNEQF
>TRBV6-6
ASSYGSKPSTDTQY
>TRBV24-1
ATSAWTDSYNEQF
>TRBV28
ASGYGGADEQY
>TRBV5-4
ASSLAGQGRPYEQY
>TRBV29-1
SVLGQGNYGYT
>TRBV7-9
ASSLGQYNEQF
>TRBV2
ASRDQGLGTQH
>TRBV11-2
ASSFGQQETQY
>TRBV4-1
ASSQPGQFRNEQF
>TRBV19
ASRAREVSQPQH
>TRBV3-1
ASSQEPGSAYGYT
>TRBV11-2
ASSLVQGDEQF
>TRBV7-6
ASSPSERTGELF
>TRBV5-6
ASSPSMGQF
>TRBV5-5
ASSFVRNSGNTIY
>TRBV18
ASSSAGGTSYGYT
>TRBV7-9
ASSQVSGDYNEQF
>TRBV20-1
SARGGRGGLAQF
>TRBV7-8
ASSLADSYTQY
>TRBV7-6
ASSLRPRDNFKNEQF
>TRBV20-1
SAGGTPGSYEQY
>TRBV27
ASKKGGDYEQY
>TRBV12-3/TRBV12-4
ASSPGRDESEQY
>TRBV7-9
ASSSGGRLAGGDEQF
>TRBV11-2
ASSSGLAGVMETQY
>TRBV15
ATSRDGLAGYNEQF
>TRBV12-3/TRBV12-4
ASSLLNEQF
>TRBV9
ASSPQTATNEKLF
>TRBV11-1
ASSPGTSGSSEQF
>TRBV23-1
ASSQSGGETQY
>TRBV6-2/TRBV6-3
ASTHSPIQSTSHYEQY
>TRBV9
ASSTPGQGNEQF
>TRBV2
ASSGGPYEQY
>TRBV7-9
ASSSEGPDKNIQY
>TRBV18
ASSRDNEQF
>TRBV19
ASSPTGFSSGANVLT
>TRBV9
ASSVGSTYNEQF
>TRBV11-2
ASRIQGAYEKLF
>TRBV18
ASSPGRVNDRKLF
>TRBV3-1
ASSQRAVSLGQF
>TRBV7-2
ASSLDPDSFNEQF
>TRBV7-9
ASTTPSLAGRMDEQF
>TRBV27
ASSTTSGGLEETQY
>TRBV20-1
SAVRDSSYNSPLH
>TRBV28
ASGRERREQY